This T cell receptor (beta chain) was observed in a study of T cell responses to AZD1222 COVID-19 vaccine (dated by TCRdb to the early 2020s). About the investigation overall: A total of 230 to 250 trial participants underwent TCR sequencing, of whom roughly 210 had received two doses of AZD1222 and some 25 had received two doses of the MenACWY control vaccine. Enrollment into the trials was organized by age into subgroups of 18-55, 56-69 and 70-plus years, and those subgroups contained roughly 140, 27 and 60 TCR-sequenced participants, respectively. Broad study findings and their caveats: Because no day 14 peak-response samples were available, repertoires were characterized only after the peak T cell response. Only a handful of AZD1222 recipients were SARS-CoV-2 seropositive at baseline, limiting conclusions about previously exposed vaccinees. Spike-specific TCR breadth and depth rose significantly after two AZD1222 doses compared with day 0 and with MenACWY recipients. The 56-69-year group was small, and its depth increase did not reach significance, likely because of low power. Nearly half of unique spike-specific TCRs reportedly recognized epitopes outside regions mutated in the B.1.351 and B.1.1.7 variants. The whole spike protein was spanned by vaccine-associated CD4 TCRs, and dominant responses were seen in regions 160-218 and 743-854. Most participants were white British and females outnumbered males, and the authors suggested that clonal diversity may have been underestimated.

The germline V gene (reference sequence) specifies MNHEY as CDR1 and SMNVEV as CDR2. Between the V and J ends, shortened by 1 base and 5 bases respectively, the junction contains 6 bases. From the cysteine up to the phenylalanine, the CDR3 has a length of 13 residues. The entry retains the CDR3 DNA only, 39 bases that are in frame from base 1. The CDR3 regions of human TCRbeta chains were analyzed by immunosequencing. Per the original workflow: TCRs in the repertoires were compared against a reference library of SARS-CoV-2-specific TCRs that had been generated with the MIRA antigen-specificity platform. Breadth was defined as the fraction of unique TCRs that were SARS-CoV-2-associated. Depth was defined as the fraction of total T cells that were SARS-CoV-2-associated. Each spike-specific TCR was assigned to its reactive spike region and to a CD4 or CD8 class using the MIRA data. Log10-transformed breadth and depth values were compared by one-way ANOVA with Sidak's multiple comparisons tests. The source is immuneACCESS, and TCRdb retained only in-frame sequences with V and J called. Part of the clones is not carried over; for the studies checked, unresolved V genes explain less than half of this, and the remainder is unexplained. Clone size and the V and J calls come from that table; the DNA yielded D and trimming. Across this sample there are tens of thousands of clones, with less than 85% seen only once. The ten largest clones add up to around 45% of the sample.

The time point label for this specimen denotes: about 28 days (+/-7) after the second vaccine dose. Because spike-specific TCR depth and breadth did not differ between the two schedules, AZD1222 recipients who got a second dose at roughly 4 weeks were pooled with those who got a second dose at roughly 12 weeks. The vaccinee samples were drawn from two UK trials, COV001 and COV002, one of which was a single-blind randomized controlled phase 2/3 trial testing AZD1222 (ChAdOx1 nCoV-19) in healthy adults. For TCRbeta chain sequencing, PBMC samples were collected from trial participants at day 0 and at day 28 after the second dose. In the case of this clone: The target of this receptor is not known. Per-nucleotide qualities are absent, and no much larger clonotype sits a single base away.

The sequencing here drew on peripheral blood, taken 28 days after the second AZD1222 dose. The rearranged segments are TRBV27 and TRBJ1-5; the D gene is not confidently resolved. This clonotype originated in an adult who received the AZD1222 COVID-19 vaccine. The nucleotides are TGTGCCAGCAGTTTATGGACGGATCAGCCCCAGCATTTT. The translation is CASSLWTDQPQHF.